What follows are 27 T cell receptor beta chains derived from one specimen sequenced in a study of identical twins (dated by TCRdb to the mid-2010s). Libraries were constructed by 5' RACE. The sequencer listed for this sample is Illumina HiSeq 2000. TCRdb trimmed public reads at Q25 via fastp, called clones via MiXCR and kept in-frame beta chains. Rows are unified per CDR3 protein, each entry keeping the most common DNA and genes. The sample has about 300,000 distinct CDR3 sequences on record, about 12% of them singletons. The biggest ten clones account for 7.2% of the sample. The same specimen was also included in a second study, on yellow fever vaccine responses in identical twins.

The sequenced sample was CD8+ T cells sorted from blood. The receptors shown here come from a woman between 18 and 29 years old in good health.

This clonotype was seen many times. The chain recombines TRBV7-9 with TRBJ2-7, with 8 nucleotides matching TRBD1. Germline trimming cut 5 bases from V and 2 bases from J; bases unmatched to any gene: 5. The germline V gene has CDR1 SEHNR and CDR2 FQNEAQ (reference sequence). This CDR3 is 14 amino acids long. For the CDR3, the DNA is TGTGCCAGCAGCAAGGACAGGGAAACCTACGAGCAGTACGTC. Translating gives CASSKDRETYEQYV.

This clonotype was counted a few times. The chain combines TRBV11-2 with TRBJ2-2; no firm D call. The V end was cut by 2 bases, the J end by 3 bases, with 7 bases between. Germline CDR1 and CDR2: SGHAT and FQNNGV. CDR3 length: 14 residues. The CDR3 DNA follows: TGTGCCAGCAGCTTAATGTCAGACACCGGGGAGCTGTTTTTT. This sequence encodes CASSLMSDTGELFF.

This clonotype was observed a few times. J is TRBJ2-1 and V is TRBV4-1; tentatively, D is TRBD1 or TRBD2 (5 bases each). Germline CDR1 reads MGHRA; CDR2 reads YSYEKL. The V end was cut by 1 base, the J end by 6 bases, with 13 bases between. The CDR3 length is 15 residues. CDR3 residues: CASSQAGSSVNEQFF. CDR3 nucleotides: TGCGCCAGCAGCCAAGCAGGGAGTTCGGTCAATGAGCAGTTCTTC.

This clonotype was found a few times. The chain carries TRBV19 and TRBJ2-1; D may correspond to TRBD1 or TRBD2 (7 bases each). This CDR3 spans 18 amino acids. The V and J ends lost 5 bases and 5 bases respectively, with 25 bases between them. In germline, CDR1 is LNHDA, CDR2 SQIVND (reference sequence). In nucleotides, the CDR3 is TGTGCCAGTAGTTTAGGGAGGGCCTGGAGACAGGGAGACAATGAGCAGTTCTTC. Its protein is CASSLGRAWRQGDNEQFF.

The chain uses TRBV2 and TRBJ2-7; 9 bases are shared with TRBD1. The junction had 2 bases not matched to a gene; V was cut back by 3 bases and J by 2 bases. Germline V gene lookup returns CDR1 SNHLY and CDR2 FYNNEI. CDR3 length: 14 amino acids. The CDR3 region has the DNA TGTGCCAGCAGTGAGACAGGGGGACCCTACGAGCAGTACTTC. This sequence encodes CASSETGGPYEQYF.

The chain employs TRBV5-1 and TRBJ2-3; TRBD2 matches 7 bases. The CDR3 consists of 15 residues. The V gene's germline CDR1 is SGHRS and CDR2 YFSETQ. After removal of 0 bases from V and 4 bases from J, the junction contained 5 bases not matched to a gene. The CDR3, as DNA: TGCGCCAGCAGCTTGGGGGCGGGAGCCTCAGATACGCAGTATTTT. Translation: CASSLGAGASDTQYF.

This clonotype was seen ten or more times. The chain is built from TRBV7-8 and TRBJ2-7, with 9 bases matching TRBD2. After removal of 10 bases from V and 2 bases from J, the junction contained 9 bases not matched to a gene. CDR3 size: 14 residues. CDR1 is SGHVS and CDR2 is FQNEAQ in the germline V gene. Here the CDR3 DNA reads TGTGCCACCTCGATGGCGGGAGGGCCCTACGAGCAGTACTTC. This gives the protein CATSMAGGPYEQYF.

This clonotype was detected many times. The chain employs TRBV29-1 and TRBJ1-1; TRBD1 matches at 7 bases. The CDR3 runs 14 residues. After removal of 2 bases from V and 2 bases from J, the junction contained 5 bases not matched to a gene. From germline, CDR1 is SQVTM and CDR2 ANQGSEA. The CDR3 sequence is CSVESRDSNTEAFF. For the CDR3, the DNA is TGCAGCGTTGAATCCAGGGACAGCAACACTGAAGCTTTCTTT.

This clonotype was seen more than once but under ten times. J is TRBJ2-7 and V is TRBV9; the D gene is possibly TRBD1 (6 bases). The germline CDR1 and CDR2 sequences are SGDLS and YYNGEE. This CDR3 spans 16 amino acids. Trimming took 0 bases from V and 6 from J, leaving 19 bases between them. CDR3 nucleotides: TGTGCCAGCAGCGTAGAAGGGGGTCTCCTTCCGGGCGAGCAGTACTTC. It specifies CASSVEGGLLPGEQYF.

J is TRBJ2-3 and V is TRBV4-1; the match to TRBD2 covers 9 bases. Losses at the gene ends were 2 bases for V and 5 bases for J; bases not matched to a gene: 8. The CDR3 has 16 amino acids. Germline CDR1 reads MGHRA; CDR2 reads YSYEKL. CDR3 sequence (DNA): TGCGCCAGCAGCCAATGGGTTAGCGGGAGCGGAGATACGCAGTATTTT. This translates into CASSQWVSGSGDTQYF.

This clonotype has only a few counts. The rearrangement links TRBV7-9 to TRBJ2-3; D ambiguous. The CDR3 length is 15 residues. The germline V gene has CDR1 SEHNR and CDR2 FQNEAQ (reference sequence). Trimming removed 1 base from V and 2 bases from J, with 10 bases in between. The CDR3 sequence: CASSLVAGTTDTQYF. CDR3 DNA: TGTGCCAGCAGCTTAGTCGCAGGAACCACAGATACGCAGTATTTT.

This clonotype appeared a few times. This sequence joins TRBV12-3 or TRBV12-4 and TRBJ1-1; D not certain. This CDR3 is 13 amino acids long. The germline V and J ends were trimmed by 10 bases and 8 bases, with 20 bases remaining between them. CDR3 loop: CATGSPIGREAFF. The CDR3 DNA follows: TGTGCCACCGGGTCCCCAATTGGCAGGGAAGCTTTCTTT.

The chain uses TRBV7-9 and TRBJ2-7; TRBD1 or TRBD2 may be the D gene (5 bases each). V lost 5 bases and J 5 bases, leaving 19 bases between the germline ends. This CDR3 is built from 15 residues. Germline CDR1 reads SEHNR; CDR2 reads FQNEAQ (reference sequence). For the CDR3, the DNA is TGTGCCAGCAGCGAACCCCAGGGACCAAAGGACGAGCAGTACTTC. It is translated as CASSEPQGPKDEQYF.

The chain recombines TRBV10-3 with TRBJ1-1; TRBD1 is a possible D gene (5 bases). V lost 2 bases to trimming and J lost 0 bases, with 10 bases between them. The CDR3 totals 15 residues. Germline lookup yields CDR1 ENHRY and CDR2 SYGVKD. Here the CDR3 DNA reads TGTGCCATCAGTGAGACCCCGACAGTGAACACTGAAGCTTTCTTT. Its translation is CAISETPTVNTEAFF.

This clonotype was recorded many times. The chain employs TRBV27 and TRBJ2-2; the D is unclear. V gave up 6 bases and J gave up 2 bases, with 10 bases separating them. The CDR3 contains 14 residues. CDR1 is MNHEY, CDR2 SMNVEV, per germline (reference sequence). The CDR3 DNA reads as TGTGCCAGCAGCTGGGCCAGCAACACCGGGGAGCTGTTTTTT. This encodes CASSWASNTGELFF.

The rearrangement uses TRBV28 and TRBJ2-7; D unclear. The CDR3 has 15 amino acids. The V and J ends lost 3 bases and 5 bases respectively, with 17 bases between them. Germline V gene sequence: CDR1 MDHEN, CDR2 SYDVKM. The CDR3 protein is CASSFLGLWPDEQYF. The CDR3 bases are TGTGCCAGCAGTTTTTTGGGCCTTTGGCCAGACGAGCAGTACTTC. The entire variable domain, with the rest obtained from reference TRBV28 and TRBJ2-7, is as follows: DVKVTQSSRYLVKRTGEKVFLECVQDMDHENMFWYRQDPGLGLRLIYFSYDVKMKEKGDIPEGYSVSREKKERFSLILESASTNQTSMYLCASSFLGLWPDEQYFGPGTRLTVT.

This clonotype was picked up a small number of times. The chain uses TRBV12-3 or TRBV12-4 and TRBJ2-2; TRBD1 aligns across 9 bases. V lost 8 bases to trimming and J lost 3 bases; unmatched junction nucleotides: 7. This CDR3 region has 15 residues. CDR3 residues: CASWGGQGYTGELFF. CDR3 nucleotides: TGTGCCAGCTGGGGGGGACAGGGCTACACCGGGGAGCTGTTTTTT.

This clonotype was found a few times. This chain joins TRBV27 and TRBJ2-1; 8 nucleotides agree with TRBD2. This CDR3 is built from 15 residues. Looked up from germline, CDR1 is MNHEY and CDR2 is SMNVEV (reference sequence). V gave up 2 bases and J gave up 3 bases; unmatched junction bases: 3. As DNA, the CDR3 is TGTGCCAGCAGTTTAAGCGGGAGTCTCTACAATGAGCAGTTCTTC. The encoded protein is CASSLSGSLYNEQFF.

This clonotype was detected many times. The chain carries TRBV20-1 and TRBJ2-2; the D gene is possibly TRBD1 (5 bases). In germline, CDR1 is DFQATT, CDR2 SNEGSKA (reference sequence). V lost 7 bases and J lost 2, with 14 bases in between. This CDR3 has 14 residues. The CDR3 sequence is CSGIDRTNTGELFF. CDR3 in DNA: TGCAGTGGCATAGACAGAACTAACACCGGGGAGCTGTTTTTT.

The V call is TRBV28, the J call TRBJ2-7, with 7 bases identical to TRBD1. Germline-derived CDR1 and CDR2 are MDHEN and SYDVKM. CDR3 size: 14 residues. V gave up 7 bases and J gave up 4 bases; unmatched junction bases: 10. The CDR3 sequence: CASTVTGTAYEQYF. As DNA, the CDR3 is TGTGCCAGCACAGTTACCGGGACAGCATACGAGCAGTACTTC. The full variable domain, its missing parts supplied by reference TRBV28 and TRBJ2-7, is DVKVTQSSRYLVKRTGEKVFLECVQDMDHENMFWYRQDPGLGLRLIYFSYDVKMKEKGDIPEGYSVSREKKERFSLILESASTNQTSMYLCASTVTGTAYEQYFGPGTRLTVT.

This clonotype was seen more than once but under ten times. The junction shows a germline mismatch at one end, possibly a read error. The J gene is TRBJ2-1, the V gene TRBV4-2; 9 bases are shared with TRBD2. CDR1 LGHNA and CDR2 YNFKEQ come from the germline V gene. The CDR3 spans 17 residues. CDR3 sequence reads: CASSQDTLAGSYNEQVF. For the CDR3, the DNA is TGTGCCAGCAGCCAAGATACGCTAGCGGGGAGCTACAATGAGCAGGTCTTC.

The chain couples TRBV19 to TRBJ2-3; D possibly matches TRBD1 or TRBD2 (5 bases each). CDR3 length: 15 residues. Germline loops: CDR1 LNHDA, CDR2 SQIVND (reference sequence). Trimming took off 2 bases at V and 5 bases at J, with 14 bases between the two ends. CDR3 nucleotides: TGTGCCAGTAGTATATCTTGGGACCCAAGAGATACGCAGTATTTT. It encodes CASSISWDPRDTQYF.

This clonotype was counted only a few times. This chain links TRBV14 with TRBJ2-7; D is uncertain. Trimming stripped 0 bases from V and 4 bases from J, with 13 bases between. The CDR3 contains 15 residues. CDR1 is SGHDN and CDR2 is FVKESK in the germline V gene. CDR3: CASSQDFGLTYEQYF. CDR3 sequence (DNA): TGTGCCAGCAGCCAAGATTTCGGGCTCACATACGAGCAGTACTTC.

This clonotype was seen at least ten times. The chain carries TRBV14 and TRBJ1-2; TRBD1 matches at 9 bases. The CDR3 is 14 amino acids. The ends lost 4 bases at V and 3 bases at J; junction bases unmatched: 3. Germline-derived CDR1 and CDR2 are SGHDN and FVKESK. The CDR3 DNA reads TGTGCCAGCAGCCGGGGACAGGGTGACTATGGCTACACCTTC. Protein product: CASSRGQGDYGYTF.

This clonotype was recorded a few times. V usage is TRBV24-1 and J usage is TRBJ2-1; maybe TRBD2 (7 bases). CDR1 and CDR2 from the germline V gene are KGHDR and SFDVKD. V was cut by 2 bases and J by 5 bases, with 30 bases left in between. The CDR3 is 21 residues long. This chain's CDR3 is CATSDSGANWVGGQLHNEQFF. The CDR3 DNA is TGTGCCACCAGTGATTCAGGGGCTAATTGGGTGGGGGGGCAACTTCACAATGAGCAGTTCTTC.

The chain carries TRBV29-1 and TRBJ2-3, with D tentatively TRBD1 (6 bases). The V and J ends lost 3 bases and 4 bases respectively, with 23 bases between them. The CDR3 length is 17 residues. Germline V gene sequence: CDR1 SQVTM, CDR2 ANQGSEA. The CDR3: CSVEEVDRPPRADTQYF. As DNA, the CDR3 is TGCAGCGTTGAGGAAGTAGACAGGCCCCCGCGGGCAGATACGCAGTATTTT.

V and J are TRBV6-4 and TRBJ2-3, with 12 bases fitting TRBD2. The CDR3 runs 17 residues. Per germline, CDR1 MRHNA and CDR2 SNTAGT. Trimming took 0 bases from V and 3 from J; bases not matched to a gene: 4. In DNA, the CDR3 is TGTGCCAGCAGTGACTCGACTAGCGGGAGTGGTACAGATACGCAGTATTTT. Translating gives CASSDSTSGSGTDTQYF.